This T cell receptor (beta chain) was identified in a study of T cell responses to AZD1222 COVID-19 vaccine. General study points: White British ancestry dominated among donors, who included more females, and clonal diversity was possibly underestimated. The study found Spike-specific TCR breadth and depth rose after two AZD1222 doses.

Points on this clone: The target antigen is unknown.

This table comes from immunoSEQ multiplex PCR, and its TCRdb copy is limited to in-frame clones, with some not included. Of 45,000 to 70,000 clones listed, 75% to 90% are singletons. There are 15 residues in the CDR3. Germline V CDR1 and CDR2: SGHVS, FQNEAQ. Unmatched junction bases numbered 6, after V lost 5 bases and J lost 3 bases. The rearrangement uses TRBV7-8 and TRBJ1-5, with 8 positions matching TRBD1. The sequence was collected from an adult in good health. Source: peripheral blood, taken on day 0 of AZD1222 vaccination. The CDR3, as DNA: TGTGCCAGCAGCCCCCAGACAGGGGACAATCAGCCCCAGCATTTT. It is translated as CASSPQTGDNQPQHF.